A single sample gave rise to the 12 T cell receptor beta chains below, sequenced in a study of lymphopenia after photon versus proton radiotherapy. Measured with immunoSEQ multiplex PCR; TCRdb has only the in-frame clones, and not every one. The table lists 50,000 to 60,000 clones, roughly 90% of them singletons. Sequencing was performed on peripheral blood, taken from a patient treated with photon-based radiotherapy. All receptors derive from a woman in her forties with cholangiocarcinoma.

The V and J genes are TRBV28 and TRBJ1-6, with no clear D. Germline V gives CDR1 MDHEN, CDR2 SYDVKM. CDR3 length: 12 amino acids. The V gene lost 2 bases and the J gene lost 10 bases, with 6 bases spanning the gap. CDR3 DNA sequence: TGTGCCAGCAGTTTAGCGGGGTCACCCCTCCACTTT. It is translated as CASSLAGSPLHF.

The CDR3 protein is CASSQAGAMETQYF. CDR3 coding DNA: TGTGCCAGCAGCCAAGCGGGGGCAATGGAGACCCAGTACTTC. This chain links TRBV7-3 with TRBJ2-5; 8 bases agree with TRBD2. The CDR3 is made up of 14 amino acids. Germline V CDR1 and CDR2: SGHTA, FQGTGA. The V segment lost 5 bases and the J segment 5 bases; nucleotides outside the gene matches: 7.

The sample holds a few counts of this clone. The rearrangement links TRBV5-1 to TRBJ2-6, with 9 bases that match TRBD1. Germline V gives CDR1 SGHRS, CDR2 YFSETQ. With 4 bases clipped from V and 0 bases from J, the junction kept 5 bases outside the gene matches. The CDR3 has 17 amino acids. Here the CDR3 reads CASSPGTGSSGANVLTF. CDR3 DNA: TGCGCCAGCAGCCCCGGGACAGGGAGCTCTGGGGCCAACGTCCTGACTTTC.

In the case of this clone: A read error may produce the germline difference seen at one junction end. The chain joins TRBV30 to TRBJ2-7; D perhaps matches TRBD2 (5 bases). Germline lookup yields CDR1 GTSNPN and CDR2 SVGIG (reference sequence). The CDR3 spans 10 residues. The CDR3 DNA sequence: TGTGCCTGGGGTGAGGGCCACCAATTCTTC. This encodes CAWGEGHQFF.

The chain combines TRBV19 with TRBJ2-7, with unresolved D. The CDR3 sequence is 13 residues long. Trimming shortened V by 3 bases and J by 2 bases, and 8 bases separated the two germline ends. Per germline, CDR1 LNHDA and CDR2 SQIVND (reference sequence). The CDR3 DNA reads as TGTGCCAGTAGTATGGTCGGTACCTACGAGCAGTACTTC. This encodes CASSMVGTYEQYF.

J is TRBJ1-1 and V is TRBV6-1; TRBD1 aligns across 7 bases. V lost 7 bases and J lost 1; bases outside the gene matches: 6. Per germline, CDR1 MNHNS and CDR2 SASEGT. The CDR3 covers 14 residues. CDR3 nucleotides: TGTGCCAGCAACAGATGGACAGGGAACACTGAAGCTTTCTTT. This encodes CASNRWTGNTEAFF.

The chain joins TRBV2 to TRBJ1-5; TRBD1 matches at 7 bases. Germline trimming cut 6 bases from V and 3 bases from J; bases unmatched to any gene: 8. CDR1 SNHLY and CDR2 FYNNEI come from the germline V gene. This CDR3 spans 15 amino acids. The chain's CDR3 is CASRDQDRFNQPQHF. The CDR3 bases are TGTGCCAGCAGGGATCAGGACAGGTTCAATCAGCCCCAGCATTTT.

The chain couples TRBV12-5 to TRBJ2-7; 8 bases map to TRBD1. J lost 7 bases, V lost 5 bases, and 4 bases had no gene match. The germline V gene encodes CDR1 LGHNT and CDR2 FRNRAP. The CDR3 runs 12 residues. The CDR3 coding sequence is TGTGCTAGTGGTCCGGGGGACAGGGAGCAGTACTTC. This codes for CASGPGDREQYF.

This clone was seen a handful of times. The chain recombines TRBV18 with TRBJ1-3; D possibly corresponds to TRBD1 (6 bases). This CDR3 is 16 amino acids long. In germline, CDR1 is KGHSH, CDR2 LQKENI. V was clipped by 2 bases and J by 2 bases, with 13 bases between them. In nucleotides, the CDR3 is TGTGCCAGCTCACCATTTGAAGGACAGACTGGAAACACCATATATTTT. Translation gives CASSPFEGQTGNTIYF.

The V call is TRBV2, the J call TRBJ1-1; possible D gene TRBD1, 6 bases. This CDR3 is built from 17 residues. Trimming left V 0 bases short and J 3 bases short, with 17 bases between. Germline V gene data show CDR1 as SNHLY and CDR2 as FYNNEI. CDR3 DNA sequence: TGTGCCAGCAGTGAAGCGCCGGGACAAAACGTGGACACTGAAGCTTTCTTT. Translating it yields CASSEAPGQNVDTEAFF.

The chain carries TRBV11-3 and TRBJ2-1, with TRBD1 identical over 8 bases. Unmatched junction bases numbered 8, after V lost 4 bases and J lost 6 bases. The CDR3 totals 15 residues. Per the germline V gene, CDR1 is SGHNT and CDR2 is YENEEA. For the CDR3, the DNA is TGTGCCAGCAGCTACGGGACAGGCCAAGGCAATGAGCAGTTCTTC. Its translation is CASSYGTGQGNEQFF.

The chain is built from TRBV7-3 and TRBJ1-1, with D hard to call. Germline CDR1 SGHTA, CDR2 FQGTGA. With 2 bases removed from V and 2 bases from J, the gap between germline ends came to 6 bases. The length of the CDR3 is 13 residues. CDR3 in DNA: TGTGCCAGCAGCTTACGGGCTAACACTGAAGCTTTCTTT. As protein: CASSLRANTEAFF.